The clone carrying this T cell receptor beta chain was recorded once. The data were obtained in a study of blood T cell repertoires in COVID-19. Overall study: From T cells, B-cell-depleted T cells, or PBMCs came the material, which was cDNA or gDNA.

Germline V gene sequence: CDR1 KGHSH, CDR2 LQKENI. The CDR3 contains 15 residues. The trim removed 5 bases at V and 4 bases at J, leaving 8 bases unmatched. Per the original methods: Reference gene primers were amplified, and this amplification served to estimate nucleated cell counts. Using immunoSEQ multiplex PCR, the repertoire was profiled, and TCRdb retains in-frame clones only, with some absent. V and J calls and clone size are those listed in that table; D and trimming were worked out from the DNA. The table includes about 160,000 clones, around 82% detected once. The source is a man aged 55 to 70 who had recovered from COVID-19. The chain links TRBV18 to TRBJ1-2; 9 bases are a match to TRBD1. Sequenced input: peripheral blood. The CDR3 nucleotides are TGTGCCAGCTCAGCGCGGGACAGGGCCTTCTATGGCTACACCTTC. Encoded protein: CASSARDRAFYGYTF.